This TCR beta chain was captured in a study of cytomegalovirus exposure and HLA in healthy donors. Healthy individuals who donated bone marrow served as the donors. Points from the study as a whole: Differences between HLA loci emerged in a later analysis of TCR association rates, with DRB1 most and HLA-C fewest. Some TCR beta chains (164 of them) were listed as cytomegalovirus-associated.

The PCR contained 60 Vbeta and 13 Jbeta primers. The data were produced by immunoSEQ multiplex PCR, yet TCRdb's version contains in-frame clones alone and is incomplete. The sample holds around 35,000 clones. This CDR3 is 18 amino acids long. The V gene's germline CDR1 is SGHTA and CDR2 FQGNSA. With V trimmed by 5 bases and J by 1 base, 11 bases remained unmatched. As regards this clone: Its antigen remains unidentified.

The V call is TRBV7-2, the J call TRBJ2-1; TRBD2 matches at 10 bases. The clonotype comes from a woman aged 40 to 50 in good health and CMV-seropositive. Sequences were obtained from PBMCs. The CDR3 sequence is CASSPEGLAGVSYNEQFF. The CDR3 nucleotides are TGTGCCAGCAGCCCAGAGGGGCTAGCGGGAGTATCCTACAATGAGCAGTTCTTC.